This T cell receptor (beta chain) was identified during a study of blood T cells in healthy people across ages. A word on this clonotype: No antigen is known for it.

The second PCR ran roughly 7 to 12 cycles with a sample-barcoded 5' primer and J-beta primers. TCRdb reprocessed the 5' RACE reads with MiXCR, giving one entry per CDR3 protein. The sample shows 1,800,000 or so distinct CDR3 sequences, about 39% of them seen only once. Study-wide findings and caveats: Estimates of diversity drawn from one million T cells were considered underestimates. Long-lived donors exceeded aged donors in naive CD4+ cells and diversity.

The receptor was derived from a human donor in good health. The specimen was blood.

The CDR3 DNA reads TGTGCCAGCAGCTTAGTTGTAAATACTCCTCACGAGCAGTACTTC. As protein: CASSLVVNTPHEQYF. The J gene is TRBJ2-7, the V gene TRBV7-6; D remains ambiguous. Trimming left V 1 base short and J 5 bases short, with 15 bases between. Germline V gene lookup returns CDR1 SGHVS and CDR2 FNYEAQ. The CDR3 sequence is 15 residues long.